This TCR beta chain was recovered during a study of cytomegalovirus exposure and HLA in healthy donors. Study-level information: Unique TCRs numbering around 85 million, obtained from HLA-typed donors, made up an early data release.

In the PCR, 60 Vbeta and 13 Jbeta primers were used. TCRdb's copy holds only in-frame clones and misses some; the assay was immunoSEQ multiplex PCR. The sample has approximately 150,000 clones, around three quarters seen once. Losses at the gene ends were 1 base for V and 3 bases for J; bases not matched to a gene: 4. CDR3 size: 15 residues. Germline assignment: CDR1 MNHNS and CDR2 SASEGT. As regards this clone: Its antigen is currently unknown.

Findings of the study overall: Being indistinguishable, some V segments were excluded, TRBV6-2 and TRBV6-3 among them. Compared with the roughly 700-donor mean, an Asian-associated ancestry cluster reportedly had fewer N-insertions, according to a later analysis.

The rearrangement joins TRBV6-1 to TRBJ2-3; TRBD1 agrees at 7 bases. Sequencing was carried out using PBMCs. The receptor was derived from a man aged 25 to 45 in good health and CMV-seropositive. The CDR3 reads CASSEGQGETDTQYF. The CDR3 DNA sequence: TGTGCCAGCAGTGAAGGTCAGGGGGAGACAGATACGCAGTATTTT.